A selection of T cell receptor beta chains follows, all from one sample in a study of cytomegalovirus exposure and HLA in healthy donors. Some clones are missing from TCRdb's copy, which holds only in-frame ones; the method was immunoSEQ multiplex PCR. The sample consists of approximately 140,000 clones, 79% of them appearing once. The material sequenced was PBMCs. The receptors were sampled from a man aged 45-65 years in good health and CMV-seropositive. CDR3s include the opening cysteine and the closing phenylalanine or tryptophan. A D gene is named only where the DNA matches it firmly. Expanded clones get a size class; other rows say once, few or many, or leave the size out.

>.|.|TRBV2|TRBJ1-2|13
CASSDATRYGYTF
TGTGCCAGCAGTGATGCAACGAGGTATGGCTACACCTTC
>TRBD1|once|TRBV28|TRBJ2-7|13
CATQGTEIYEQYF
TGTGCCACCCAGGGGACAGAGATTTACGAGCAGTACTTC
>.|.|TRBV4-2|TRBJ1-3|17
CASSQDNTGFPGNTIYF
TGTGCCAGCAGCCAAGATAACACAGGGTTCCCTGGAAACACCATATATTTT
>.|.|TRBV5-1|TRBJ2-5|15
CASSLGVTGSETQYF
TGCGCCAGCAGCTTGGGCGTTACAGGGTCGGAGACCCAGTACTTC
>TRBD1|.|TRBV10-1|TRBJ2-5|13
CASSRGRAETQYF
TGCGCCAGCAGCAGGGGGCGAGCAGAGACCCAGTACTTC
>TRBD2|once|TRBV4-1|TRBJ2-1|17
CASSPHLTSAYSNEQFF
TGCGCCAGCAGCCCCCACCTGACTAGCGCATACTCCAATGAGCAGTTCTTC
>TRBD1|.|TRBV18|TRBJ2-1|12
CASSPDRDRQFF
TGTGCCAGCTCACCCGACCGGGACAGGCAGTTCTTC
>.|.|TRBV5-5|TRBJ2-7|14
CASHLSVVMDEQYF
TGTGCCAGCCACCTTTCAGTGGTCATGGACGAGCAGTACTTC
>.|.|TRBV5-4|TRBJ2-1|13
CASSLDTNNEQFF
TGTGCCAGCAGTTTGGACACAAACAATGAGCAGTTCTTC
>TRBD1|once|TRBV15|TRBJ2-7|15
CATSNSGGSSYEQYF
TGTGCCACCAGCAATTCAGGGGGTAGCTCCTACGAGCAGTACTTC
>.|.|TRBV5-4|TRBJ2-5|12
CASSAGPGVLYF
TGTGCCAGCAGCGCTGGCCCAGGGGTTCTGTACTTC
>.|.|TRBV19|TRBJ2-4|14
CASSRRESPNIQYF
TGTGCCAGTAGTAGACGGGAAAGTCCTAACATTCAGTACTTC
>.|.|TRBV20-1|TRBJ2-7|11
CSARQDYEQYF
TGCAGTGCGCGACAGGATTACGAGCAGTACTTC
>.|.|TRBV29-1|TRBJ2-4|14
CSAQGGGVVNIQYF
TGCAGCGCCCAAGGGGGGGGAGTGGTAAACATTCAGTACTTC
>.|once|TRBV28|TRBJ2-7|13
CASSLRAFYEQYF
TGTGCCAGCAGTCTGAGGGCTTTTTACGAGCAGTACTTC
>TRBD2|.|TRBV23-1|TRBJ2-4|17
CASSHSTLAANENIQYF
TGCGCCAGCAGTCATTCAACTCTAGCGGCCAACGAAAACATTCAGTACTTC
>TRBD1|.|TRBV5-4|TRBJ2-7|15
CASSKGQGDSYEQYF
TGTGCCAGCAGCAAGGGACAGGGGGACTCCTACGAGCAGTACTTC
>TRBD1|.|TRBV6-5|TRBJ1-2|15
CASGRDRVPNYGYTF
TGTGCCAGCGGGCGGGACAGGGTTCCGAACTATGGCTACACCTTC
>.|.|TRBV9|TRBJ2-2|13
CASSVGPTGELFF
TGTGCCAGCAGCGTAGGTCCAACCGGGGAGCTGTTTTTT
>TRBD2|.|TRBV29-1|TRBJ2-1|14
CSVGSGALYNEQFF
TGCAGCGTTGGGAGCGGGGCCCTTTACAATGAGCAGTTCTTC
>TRBD1|.|TRBV9|TRBJ1-1|14
CASSVQTGGTEAFF
TGTGCCAGCAGCGTACAGACAGGGGGCACTGAAGCTTTCTTT
>TRBD2|.|TRBV6-1|TRBJ2-1|14
CASSDPSGYNEQFF
TGTGCCAGCAGTGATCCTAGCGGTTACAATGAGCAGTTCTTC
>TRBD1|.|TRBV28|TRBJ2-3|14
CASRPRTGSDTQYF
TGTGCCAGCAGACCGCGGACAGGGTCAGATACGCAGTATTTT
>TRBD1|.|TRBV28|TRBJ1-2|13
CATTDRVRYGYTF
TGTGCCACCACCGACAGGGTTCGGTATGGCTACACCTTC
>TRBD1|.|TRBV6-1|TRBJ1-5|14
CASRGQLSNQPQHF
TGTGCCAGCAGGGGACAGCTTAGCAATCAGCCCCAGCATTTT
>.|.|TRBV28|TRBJ1-6|14
CASSFQGLGAPLHF
TGTGCCAGCAGTTTTCAGGGACTCGGGGCACCCCTCCACTTT
>.|.|TRBV5-1|TRBJ2-7|14
CASSLVRSSYEQYF
TGCGCCAGCAGCTTGGTCAGATCCTCCTACGAGCAGTACTTC
>TRBD1|few|TRBV10-3|TRBJ1-6|14
CAISDQGASSPLHF
TGTGCCATCAGTGATCAGGGGGCGAGTTCACCCCTCCACTTT
>TRBD1|.|TRBV7-9|TRBJ2-5|15
CASSLGLQGLREQYF
TGTGCCAGCAGCTTGGGATTACAGGGGTTGAGAGAGCAGTACTTC
>.|few|TRBV5-1|TRBJ2-3|14
CASSLDRNTDTQYF
TGCGCCAGCAGCCTAGACAGAAACACAGATACGCAGTATTTT
>TRBD2|.|TRBV5-4|TRBJ2-7|14
CASSLAGGPGEQYF
TGTGCCAGCAGTCTAGCGGGAGGGCCTGGCGAGCAGTACTTC
>.|.|TRBV15|TRBJ1-5|18
CATSKRRVRYDGNQPQHF
TGTGCCACCAGTAAACGGAGGGTAAGGTATGACGGCAATCAGCCCCAGCATTTT
>.|.|TRBV6-5|TRBJ1-2|16
CASSLSRAQRGYGYTF
TGTGCCAGCAGTTTATCCCGGGCCCAAAGGGGCTATGGCTACACCTTC
>TRBD1|few|TRBV6-5|TRBJ2-3|15
CASRPTGGAEDTQYF
TGTGCCAGCAGGCCGACAGGGGGGGCAGAAGATACGCAGTATTTT
>TRBD1|once|TRBV18|TRBJ2-7|12
CASSDRVGEQYF
TGTGCCAGCTCAGACAGGGTGGGCGAGCAGTACTTC
>.|few|TRBV7-2|TRBJ2-3|18
CASSYYLRQVDFTDTQYF
TGTGCCAGCAGCTACTACCTCAGACAGGTTGATTTCACAGATACGCAGTATTTT
>.|.|TRBV5-1|TRBJ2-7|14
CASSPLPSKYEQYF
TGCGCCAGCAGCCCCTTACCGAGTAAGTACGAGCAGTACTTC
>.|.|TRBV11-2|TRBJ2-5|16
CASSLFGGEVEETQYF
TGTGCCAGCAGCTTATTTGGAGGGGAGGTGGAAGAGACCCAGTACTTC
>.|.|TRBV10-3|TRBJ1-5|13
CAISEGRRQPQHF
TGTGCCATCAGTGAGGGCCGCCGTCAGCCCCAGCATTTT
>TRBD1|.|TRBV28|TRBJ1-1|15
CASSSPGRGDTEAFF
TGTGCCAGCAGTTCCCCCGGCAGGGGGGATACTGAAGCTTTCTTT
>.|.|TRBV28|TRBJ2-7|12
CASISNTYEQYF
TGTGCCAGCATCTCGAACACCTACGAGCAGTACTTC
>.|.|TRBV7-8|TRBJ2-7|13
CASSSRTVNEQYF
TGTGCCAGCAGCTCTCGGACAGTTAACGAGCAGTACTTC
>.|few|TRBV5-4|TRBJ2-5|14
CASSLGRDQETQYF
TGTGCCAGCAGCTTGGGACGGGACCAAGAGACCCAGTACTTC
>TRBD1|.|TRBV5-1|TRBJ2-3|14
CASAGTGSTDTQYF
TGCGCCAGCGCCGGGACAGGGAGCACAGATACGCAGTATTTT
>TRBD1|few|TRBV6-5|TRBJ1-2|15
CASRRYPGTVKGYTF
TGTGCCAGCAGACGGTATCCCGGGACAGTGAAGGGCTACACCTTC
>.|.|TRBV2|TRBJ2-4|15
CASSAEQGIKNIQYF
TGTGCCAGCAGCGCAGAACAGGGTATCAAAAACATTCAGTACTTC
>.|.|TRBV5-1|TRBJ2-7|13
CASSLTAGHEQYF
TGCGCCAGCAGCTTGACCGCGGGGCACGAGCAGTACTTC
>.|.|TRBV5-1|TRBJ2-5|15
CASSLGALGAETQYF
TGCGCCAGCAGCTTAGGGGCCTTGGGGGCGGAGACCCAGTACTTC
>TRBD2|few|TRBV4-2|TRBJ2-1|18
CASSQASRASGSFNEQFF
TGTGCCAGCAGCCAAGCTTCCCGAGCGAGCGGGAGTTTCAATGAGCAGTTCTTC
>.|few|TRBV7-9|TRBJ2-1|12
CASSLGREKQFF
TGTGCCAGCAGCTTAGGGCGGGAAAAGCAGTTCTTC